This T cell receptor (beta chain) was captured by sequencing in a study of long-term antiretroviral therapy in people with HIV (dated by TCRdb to 2022 to 2024). Regarding the complete study: Collection of the earliest samples took place about a decade ahead of the 2015 WHO recommendation for immediate ART, at a time when ART was typically delayed until CD4 counts fell. A retrospective serial study tested whether ART initiation and durable HIV suppression were associated with changes in peripheral blood TRB repertoire composition and diversity. A total of under 250 cryopreserved PBMC samples came from approximately 30 adults with confirmed HIV infection and were collected serially over a mean of roughly six years (range 1-12). Among the approximately 32 participants with HIV, about 11 were female. Test extractions of a monoclonal T-cell line alongside a few dozen polyclonal samples showed no cross-contamination during QIAcube processing. The paper's findings and limits, for the study overall: Limited PBMC availability meant only the TCR beta chain was sequenced, without alpha chain pairing. Unsorted PBMC were profiled instead of sorted CD4+ and CD8+ T cells because pre-ART samples had limited cell numbers. Inferences about post-ART repertoire changes were limited because no data were available on ART adherence, viral resistance or therapy changes. Starting ART was linked to a significant rise in TRB diversity, yet even after long-term ART the diversity remained significantly lower than in transplant donor controls. At every time point, the repertoire was dominated by expanded TRB clones first identified before ART initiation, although this dominance fluctuated and, in many PLHIV, declined after ART. Samples dated from the mid-2000s to the late 2010s, and the ART regimens used may be less effective than current ones. Narrower CDR3 length ranges were observed in HIV repertoires than in controls, and an antigen-experienced repertoire with only a slight naive shift after ART was suggested by the network structure.

The immunoSEQ hsTCRB v3.0 assay was used at survey level resolution for TRB variable region sequencing. The target sequencing depth for TRB was about 40,000-50,000 T-cell genomes per sample. TRB libraries were pooled and sequenced on an Illumina MiSeq using a v3 150-cycle kit. Per the source publication's procedure: Repertoire analysis was performed in R inside a reproducible Nextflow workflow that covered QC, data transformation and analysis. Custom analyses were implemented in LymphoSeq2, an R package for AIRR-Seq data exploration. A few samples yielding fewer than 5000 total TRB sequences were excluded, leaving around 200 analyzed HIV repertoires. Among the approximately 180 HIV repertoires that were kept, 59 were collected before ART initiation and some 130 were collected after ART initiation. Repertoires were downsampled to 5000 TRB nucleotide sequences, and summary statistics were averaged over 100 downsampling iterations. The analysis kept only TRB sequences whose CDR3 regions were at least seven amino acids long. Diversity was assessed using a clonality score derived from Shannon entropy and using the Gini coefficient. Repertoire networks linked the top 5000 CDR3 amino acid sequences whenever two sequences differed by an edit distance of one. Antigen specificity groups and MHC restriction were predicted for TRB CDR3 amino acid sequences with GLIPH2. CDR3 amino acid sequences were matched against VDJdb and McPAS-TCR to flag known CMV, EBV, HIV or tissue antigen associations. Pre-ART, post-ART and control groups were compared with Wilcoxon signed-rank tests and Holm-Bonferroni correction. As stored in TCRdb, this immuneACCESS dataset retains in-frame rearrangements with V and J assigned. A fraction of the clones does not appear; measured against another copy, unresolved V genes explain less than half of the discrepancy, and the remainder lacks a known reason. For V, J and clone size, that table is used; D and trimming come from the DNA. Within this sample are about 35,000 clones, with approximately 83% of them counted one time only. Of the sample, approximately 10% is held by the ten largest clones.

As for this clone: This clone's antigen is unknown. No base qualities exist here, and no much larger clone lies one base off it.

Inclusion was restricted to participants for whom at least one PBMC sample before ART initiation and at least two post-ART samples were available. Treatment was received in the United States of America by all participants with HIV. Before DNA extraction, cryopreserved samples of roughly 0.9-11 million PBMC were thawed and then washed. At the time of the earliest PBMC sample for each participant with HIV, ages ranged from about 20 to 55 years. PBMC samples were contributed by each participant from 1-4 timepoints before ART initiation and 2-8 timepoints after ART initiation, with a median of 7 samples. For every participant, serial HIV viral load, CD4+ T-cell count, ART history and demographic data were obtained. Genomic DNA was extracted from unsorted PBMC with a Qiagen kit on a QIAcube, processed in batches of 12 samples. This TCR was recovered from a man younger than 35 with HIV. Specimen: unsorted PBMCs, collected 2.2 years after starting antiretroviral therapy.

The CDR3 protein: CATTGGLEYEQYF. The nucleotide sequence reads as follows: TGTGCCACCACCGGTGGACTAGAATACGAGCAGTACTTC. The sequence is built from TRBV2 and TRBJ2-7; TRBD2 fits 7 bases in the junction. The CDR3 contains 13 residues, cysteine and phenylalanine counted. The sequence is cut down to CDR3 DNA, 39 bases in frame from base 1. The CDR1 and CDR2 encoded by the germline V gene are SNHLY and FYNNEI. At the junction V is shortened by 10 bases and J by 4 bases; bases outside the gene matches: 10.